Here is one T cell receptor (beta chain) with its context. The germline V and J ends were trimmed by 0 bases and 10 bases, with 12 bases remaining between them. This CDR3 contains 13 residues. The germline V gene encodes CDR1 SEHNR and CDR2 FQNEAQ (reference sequence). The data are from a study of CD8 T cells in Susac syndrome. Random hexamers were used to reverse transcribe the RNA input (about 0.5 to 1 ug). TCRdb processed the immunoSEQ multiplex PCR reads anew with MiXCR; each CDR3 protein has one entry. The sample holds about 200,000 distinct CDR3 sequences, approximately 90% seen once. The sequenced sample consisted of CD8+ T cells from PBMCs. The origin of this receptor is a human donor with multiple sclerosis. The J gene is TRBJ1-2, the V gene TRBV7-9; D is possibly TRBD1 (5 bases). The CDR3 region has the DNA TGTGCCAGCAGCTTAGCTCCGGGACGGGACTACACCTTC. It is translated as CASSLAPGRDYTF.